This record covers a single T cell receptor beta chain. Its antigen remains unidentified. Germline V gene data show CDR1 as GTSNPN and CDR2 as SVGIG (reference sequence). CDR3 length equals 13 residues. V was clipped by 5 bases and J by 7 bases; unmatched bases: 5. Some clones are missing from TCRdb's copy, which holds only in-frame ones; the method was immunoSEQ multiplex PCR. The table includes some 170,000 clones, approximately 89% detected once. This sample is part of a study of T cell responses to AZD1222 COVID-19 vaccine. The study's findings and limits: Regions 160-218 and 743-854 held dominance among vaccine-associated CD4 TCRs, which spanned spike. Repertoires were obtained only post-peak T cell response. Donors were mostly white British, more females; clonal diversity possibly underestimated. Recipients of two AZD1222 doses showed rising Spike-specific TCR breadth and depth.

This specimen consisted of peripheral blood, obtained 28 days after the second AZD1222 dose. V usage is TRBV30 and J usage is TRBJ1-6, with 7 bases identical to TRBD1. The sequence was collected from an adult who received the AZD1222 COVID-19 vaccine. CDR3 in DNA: TGTGCCTGGCGACAGGGAGGAAATTCACCCCTCCACTTT. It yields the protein CAWRQGGNSPLHF.